A single sample is the source of the 28 T cell receptor beta chains below, sequenced in a study of a mutant IDH1 vaccine in newly diagnosed glioma (dated by TCRdb to the early 2020s). No cognate antigen is known for these TCRs. Receptor libraries were prepared by the immunoSEQ multiplex PCR assay. TCRdb stores this immuneACCESS table with in-frame sequences only. Part of the clones is absent; in the studies checked, under half of the shortfall reflects unresolved V genes, and no reason is known for the rest. The sample has about 54,000 clones on record, around 84% of them singletons. The ten biggest clones cover under 4.5% of the sample. The time point label, read with the paper, signifies: week 35, safety follow-up. A 20-mer mutant IDH1 peptide at 300 micrograms in Montanide made up each vaccine dose, which was injected subcutaneously together with topical imiquimod. Specimen: PBMCs, collected from a glioma patient whose treatment included an IDH1 peptide vaccine. The receptors derive from a woman aged 18-29 years with glioma.

V and J are TRBV5-1 and TRBJ2-3; possible D gene TRBD2, 6 bases. The CDR3 covers 16 residues. The V end was cut by 0 bases, the J end by 1 base, with 12 bases between. Germline V gene sequence: CDR1 SGHRS, CDR2 YFSETQ. The CDR3 nucleotides read TGCGCCAGCAGCTTGGCAGCGCGGGATCGCACAGATACGCAGTATTTT. This sequence encodes CASSLAARDRTDTQYF.

J is TRBJ2-5 and V is TRBV11-2; D unresolved. Trimming removed 1 base at V and 5 bases at J, with 2 bases between. Germline lookup yields CDR1 SGHAT and CDR2 FQNNGV. This CDR3 has 11 amino acids. The CDR3 sequence: CASSLGETQYF. CDR3 nucleotides: TGTGCCAGCAGCTTAGGGGAGACCCAGTACTTC.

The chain employs TRBV14 and TRBJ1-1, with D perhaps matching TRBD1 (5 bases). V lost 0 bases, J lost 11 bases, and 10 bases lay in between. CDR1 and CDR2 from the germline V gene are SGHDN and FVKESK. The length of the CDR3 is 12 residues. CDR3 DNA: TGTGCCAGCAGCCAAGACTCACGGGGGGCTTTCTTT. Residues: CASSQDSRGAFF.

This clone has just one count. The chain carries TRBV13 and TRBJ2-3; 15 bases fit TRBD2. Trimming cost V 5 bases and J 6 bases; bases outside gene matches: 6. Looked up from germline, CDR1 is PRHDT and CDR2 is FYEKMQ (reference sequence). The CDR3 length is 16 residues. Written as DNA, the CDR3 is TGTGCCAGCAGCCCGGGACTAGCGGGGGGAGGGGATACGCAGTATTTT. Amino acid sequence: CASSPGLAGGGDTQYF.

The rearrangement joins TRBV5-1 to TRBJ2-7; no definite D call. The CDR3 runs 13 residues. V was shortened by 0 bases and J by 3 bases, with 7 bases between the two germline ends. Germline values: CDR1 SGHRS, CDR2 YFSETQ. The CDR3 DNA follows: TGCGCCAGCAGCTTGGCGGGCAGCTACGAGCAGTACTTC. It specifies CASSLAGSYEQYF.

The rearrangement links TRBV27 to TRBJ1-2; no clear D gene. This CDR3 region has 14 residues. Per the germline V gene, CDR1 is MNHEY and CDR2 is SMNVEV (reference sequence). Deletions cut 0 bases from V and 2 bases from J, with 7 bases between. CDR3 amino acids: CASSLSGGNYGYTF. For the CDR3, the DNA is TGTGCCAGCAGTTTATCAGGCGGCAACTATGGCTACACCTTC.

This rearrangement joins TRBV7-9 to TRBJ2-5; 12 positions agree with TRBD2. CDR1 is SEHNR, CDR2 FQNEAQ, per germline (reference sequence). V lost 5 bases and J lost 6; bases outside the gene matches: 7. The CDR3 is 15 amino acids. The CDR3 spells CASSISSGGAQTQYF. CDR3 DNA: TGTGCCAGCAGCATATCTAGCGGGGGGGCCCAGACCCAGTACTTC.

The V and J genes are TRBV4-2 and TRBJ2-7, with TRBD1 identical over 10 bases. Trimming at V came to 1 base and at J to 0 bases, leaving 3 bases not matched to a gene. The CDR3 is 16 residues long. Per germline, CDR1 LGHNA and CDR2 YNFKEQ. This chain's CDR3 is CASSQARTGGSYEQYF. The CDR3 DNA sequence: TGTGCCAGCAGCCAAGCTCGGACAGGGGGCTCCTACGAGCAGTACTTC.

This clone was counted once. This chain uses TRBV29-1 with TRBJ2-7, with 9 bases lining up with TRBD2. Germline V lookup: CDR1 SQVTM, CDR2 ANQGSEA. With 5 bases clipped from V and 4 bases from J, the junction kept 3 bases outside the gene matches. This CDR3 is 12 amino acids long. CDR3 sequence: CSVNSGGYEQYF. CDR3 DNA sequence: TGCAGCGTTAATAGCGGGGGTTACGAGCAGTACTTC.

The table lists this clone with a few counts. The V call is TRBV5-1, the J call TRBJ1-2; a weak D match, TRBD1 (5 bases). The ends were cut back, 0 bases at V and 6 bases at J, with 6 bases in the middle. Germline-derived CDR1 and CDR2 are SGHRS and YFSETQ. The CDR3 totals 12 residues. CDR3 DNA sequence: TGCGCCAGCAGCTTGGACAGGAATGGCTACACCTTC. Translated: CASSLDRNGYTF.

This clone was detected a few times. The rearrangement links TRBV5-4 to TRBJ1-1, with D maybe TRBD1 (5 bases). Germline values: CDR1 SGHNT, CDR2 YYREEE (reference sequence). The CDR3 runs to 14 residues. V lost 1 base to trimming and J lost 0 bases, with 7 bases between them. CDR3 nucleotides: TGTGCCAGCAGCTTGACAGGAGTGAACACTGAAGCTTTCTTT. Protein: CASSLTGVNTEAFF.

The chain employs TRBV13 and TRBJ2-7, with 11 bases identical to TRBD2. There are 16 residues in the CDR3. With 4 bases clipped from V and 0 bases from J, the junction kept 5 bases outside the gene matches. Germline CDR1 and CDR2: PRHDT and FYEKMQ (reference sequence). In nucleotides, the CDR3 is TGTGCCAGCAGCTCCGAGACTAGCGGGGCCTCCTACGAGCAGTACTTC. It specifies CASSSETSGASYEQYF. Supplemented by reference TRBV13 and TRBJ2-7, the full variable domain reads AAGVIQSPRHLIKEKRETATLKCYPIPRHDTVYWYQQGPGQDPQFLISFYEKMQSDKGSIPDRFSAQQFSDYHSELNMSSLELGDSALYFCASSSETSGASYEQYFGPGTRLTVT.

This chain links TRBV7-3 with TRBJ1-2; tentatively, D is TRBD1 (5 bases). Germline CDR1 and CDR2: SGHTA and FQGTGA. The CDR3 is 14 amino acids. The V end was cut by 0 bases, the J end by 1 base, with 6 bases between. The CDR3 DNA is TGTGCCAGCAGCTTAACGGGGGGTAACTATGGCTACACCTTC. This encodes CASSLTGGNYGYTF.

This chain joins TRBV27 and TRBJ2-7; possible D gene TRBD2, 6 bases. The CDR3 consists of 15 residues. From germline, CDR1 is MNHEY and CDR2 SMNVEV (reference sequence). V lost 2 bases to trimming and J lost 4 bases, with 15 bases between them. The CDR3 DNA reads TGTGCCAGCAGTTTAAGTGGGGGGTCCCCTTACGAGCAGTACTTC. This sequence encodes CASSLSGGSPYEQYF.

The chain uses TRBV28 and TRBJ1-4; possibly TRBD1 for D (6 bases). CDR3 length: 12 residues. Germline CDR1 reads MDHEN; CDR2 reads SYDVKM. Trimming took 8 bases from V and 7 from J, leaving 11 bases between them. Here the CDR3 reads CASGRGAEKLFF. DNA for the CDR3: TGTGCCAGCGGTAGGGGGGCTGAAAAACTGTTTTTT. The full variable domain, rest sourced from reference TRBV28 and TRBJ1-4, is DVKVTQSSRYLVKRTGEKVFLECVQDMDHENMFWYRQDPGLGLRLIYFSYDVKMKEKGDIPEGYSVSREKKERFSLILESASTNQTSMYLCASGRGAEKLFFGSGTQLSVL.

The chain joins TRBV11-2 to TRBJ2-3, with D possibly matching TRBD1 (5 bases). This CDR3 contains 14 residues. Trimming removed 2 bases from V and 5 bases from J, with 11 bases in between. CDR1 and CDR2 from the germline V gene are SGHAT and FQNNGV. The CDR3 is CASSLNRNRDTQYF. The CDR3 coding sequence is TGTGCCAGCAGCTTAAACAGGAATCGAGATACGCAGTATTTT.

The chain carries TRBV6-4 and TRBJ2-3; 7 positions agree with TRBD2. In germline, CDR1 is MRHNA, CDR2 SNTAGT. V gave up 4 bases and J gave up 1 base; unmatched junction bases: 8. The CDR3 is 16 amino acids. CDR3 protein: CASSANARGGTDTQYF. In DNA, the CDR3 is TGTGCCAGCAGTGCTAACGCCCGGGGGGGCACAGATACGCAGTATTTT.

The chain uses TRBV11-3 and TRBJ2-5; 11 positions agree with TRBD2. Trimming removed 5 bases from V and 1 base from J; junction bases left unmatched: 3. The CDR3 spans 15 residues. From germline, CDR1 is SGHNT and CDR2 YENEEA. The CDR3 nucleotides are TGTGCCAGCAGCACCGGACTAGCGGGCCAAGAGACCCAGTACTTC. This codes for CASSTGLAGQETQYF.

The chain has TRBV6-4 and TRBJ2-2; D might be TRBD2 (7 bases). This CDR3 has 15 residues. Germline assignment: CDR1 MRHNA and CDR2 SNTAGT. Trimming took off 3 bases at V and 3 bases at J, with 11 bases between the two ends. DNA of the CDR3: TGTGCCAGCAGTGAAGGGGAGGGGGACACCGGGGAGCTGTTTTTT. This gives the protein CASSEGEGDTGELFF.

This clone was observed a few times. As DNA, the CDR3 is TGTGCCAGCAGCCCCGTAGGGCAGTTGAACACTGAAGCTTTCTTT. This translates into CASSPVGQLNTEAFF. The rearrangement uses TRBV28 and TRBJ1-1; the D is unclear. CDR1 is MDHEN and CDR2 is SYDVKM in the germline V gene. V dropped 6 bases and J dropped 0 bases, with 14 bases sitting between them. The CDR3 is 15 residues long.

The chain links TRBV6-5 to TRBJ2-5; perhaps D is TRBD1 or TRBD2 (6 bases each). This CDR3 comprises 13 residues. Trimming left V 2 bases short and J 7 bases short, with 11 bases between. Per germline, CDR1 MNHEY and CDR2 SVGAGI. Here the CDR3 reads CASSYGGRGTQYF. In DNA form, the CDR3 reads TGTGCCAGCAGTTACGGGGGGCGGGGGACCCAGTACTTC.

The CDR3 DNA is TGTGCCAGCAGTTCCGGACAACGGCTCTCCTACGAGCAGTACTTC. Translation: CASSSGQRLSYEQYF. This rearrangement joins TRBV28 to TRBJ2-7; D may be TRBD1 (5 bases). CDR1 MDHEN and CDR2 SYDVKM come from the germline V gene. The CDR3 contains 15 residues. Trimming cost V 4 bases and J 0 bases, with 13 bases left between them.

The rearrangement uses TRBV5-6 and TRBJ1-2; 12 bases fit TRBD1. The V gene's germline CDR1 is SGHDT and CDR2 YYEEEE. The CDR3 has 17 amino acids. The V and J ends lost 1 base and 8 bases, in that order; junction bases with no gene match: 12. For the CDR3, the DNA is TGTGCCAGCAGCTTGAACTGGGGACAGGGGGCTGGTAGAGGCTACACCTTC. Translated, it gives CASSLNWGQGAGRGYTF.

The genes are TRBV4-2 and TRBJ2-4; TRBD2 matches at 10 bases. Germline V CDR1 and CDR2: LGHNA, YNFKEQ. Trimming cost V 1 base and J 9 bases; bases outside gene matches: 9. The CDR3 spans 16 residues. Written as DNA, the CDR3 is TGTGCCAGCAGCCAAGGAGAAGCGGGGGGGCAGGGCATTCAGTACTTC. Protein sequence: CASSQGEAGGQGIQYF.

CDR3 region: CASSYSVAGGPNTQYF. The CDR3 DNA reads TGTGCCAGCAGTTACTCCGTAGCGGGGGGGCCAAATACGCAGTATTTT. The rearrangement joins TRBV6-5 to TRBJ2-3; 11 bases fit TRBD2. V dropped 0 bases and J dropped 7; count of bases not matched to a gene: 6. This CDR3 region has 16 residues. Per the germline V gene, CDR1 is MNHEY and CDR2 is SVGAGI.

The genes are TRBV19 and TRBJ2-7; no clear D gene. Germline loops: CDR1 LNHDA, CDR2 SQIVND (reference sequence). V was clipped by 1 base and J by 0 bases, with 7 bases between them. This CDR3 spans 14 amino acids. CDR3 bases: TGTGCCAGTAGTATAGGCACCCTCTCCTACGAGCAGTACTTC. It is translated as CASSIGTLSYEQYF.

The chain links TRBV2 to TRBJ1-1; the D gene is possibly TRBD1 (5 bases). Per germline, CDR1 SNHLY and CDR2 FYNNEI. V was trimmed by 7 bases and J by 4 bases, leaving 7 bases between them. The CDR3 has 11 amino acids. Here the CDR3 DNA reads TGTGCCAGCACGGGGACCACTGAAGCTTTCTTT. It yields the protein CASTGTTEAFF.

The V call is TRBV7-6, the J call TRBJ2-2; D call uncertain. This CDR3 has 14 residues. Trimming took off 1 base at V and 1 base at J, with 4 bases between the two ends. The V gene's germline CDR1 is SGHVS and CDR2 FNYEAQ. CDR3 nucleotide sequence: TGTGCCAGCAGCTTAGTCCAGAACACCGGGGAGCTGTTTTTT. Translation gives CASSLVQNTGELFF.